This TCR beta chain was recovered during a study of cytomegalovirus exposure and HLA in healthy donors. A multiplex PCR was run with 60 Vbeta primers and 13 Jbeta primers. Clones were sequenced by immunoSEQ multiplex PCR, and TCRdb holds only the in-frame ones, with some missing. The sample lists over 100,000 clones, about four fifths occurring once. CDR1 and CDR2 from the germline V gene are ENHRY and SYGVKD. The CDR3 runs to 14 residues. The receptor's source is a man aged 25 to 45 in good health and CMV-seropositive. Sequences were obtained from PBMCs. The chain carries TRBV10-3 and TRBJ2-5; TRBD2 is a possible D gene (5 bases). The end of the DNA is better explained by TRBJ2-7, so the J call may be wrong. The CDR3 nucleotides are TGTGCCATCAGTGAGCGGGGTGCGGACTACGAGCAGTACTTC. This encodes CAISERGADYEQYF.